One sample yielded the 10 T cell receptor beta chains listed below, sequenced in a study of immune cell composition in non-small cell lung cancer. Normal lung was taken at the farthest possible site, at least 3 cm from tumour. Clones were sequenced by immunoSEQ multiplex PCR, and TCRdb holds only the in-frame ones, with some missing. The sample lists around 3,100 clones; about two thirds were seen once. This sample was also put to use in a study of CD4 T cells in lung cancer.

Material: non-adjacent lung tissue. The receptors were gathered from a human donor with non-small cell lung cancer.

This chain links TRBV28 with TRBJ1-1; D is unclear. CDR3 length: 14 amino acids. V dropped 2 bases and J dropped 1 base, with 8 bases sitting between them. Germline V gives CDR1 MDHEN, CDR2 SYDVKM. This CDR3 reads CASSLVPRNTEAFF. The CDR3 DNA reads as TGTGCCAGCAGTTTAGTTCCGAGGAACACTGAAGCTTTCTTT.

This clone turned up a few times. V gene TRBV21-1 combines with J gene TRBJ2-3; TRBD2 reflects the table's D call only, with no check against the DNA. TRBV21-1 is termed a pseudogene. This CDR3 comprises 15 residues. CDR3 nucleotide sequence: TGTGCCAGCATGCAGACTAGCGGATTCACAGATACGCAGTATTTT. This codes for CASMQTSGFTDTQYF.

The chain links TRBV6-4 to TRBJ2-2; possibly TRBD2 for D (5 bases). The CDR3 consists of 14 residues. CDR1 and CDR2 (germline): MRHNA, SNTAGT. Trimming stripped 5 bases from V and 3 bases from J, with 10 bases between. CDR3 amino acids: CASSPRTDTGELFF. The DNA for the CDR3 is TGTGCCAGCAGTCCCAGGACTGACACCGGGGAGCTGTTTTTT.

The chain recombines TRBV2 with TRBJ1-4; 9 bases are a match to TRBD1. V was pared by 8 bases and J by 4 bases, with 5 bases of the junction left unmatched. CDR1 and CDR2 from the germline V gene are SNHLY and FYNNEI. The CDR3 runs to 14 residues. The CDR3 nucleotides are TGTGCCAGCGGAACAGGGGGCGTTAATGAAAAACTGTTTTTT. It translates to CASGTGGVNEKLFF.

CDR3 in DNA: TGTGCCAGCAGTGACTCAAGGGGTGGCACAGATACGCAGTATTTT. Protein product: CASSDSRGGTDTQYF. This chain connects TRBV6-4 to TRBJ2-3, with D possibly being TRBD1 (5 bases). The germline V gene has CDR1 MRHNA and CDR2 SNTAGT. V was clipped by 0 bases and J by 1 base, with 8 bases between them. CDR3 length: 15 residues.

In its sample, this clone was seen once. This chain uses TRBV6-5 with TRBJ1-2, with TRBD1 as a possible D gene (6 bases). The germline V gene encodes CDR1 MNHEY and CDR2 SVGAGI. The CDR3 length is 12 residues. The V end was cut by 4 bases, the J end by 7 bases, with 10 bases between. CDR3 region: CASSFDRRGYTF. DNA of the CDR3: TGTGCCAGCAGTTTTGACAGGCGTGGCTACACCTTC.

The CDR3 bases are TGTGCCATCAGTGAGTCCGGGGGGGGACTTAACACTGAAGCTTTCTTT. It encodes CAISESGGGLNTEAFF. This chain links TRBV10-3 with TRBJ1-1, with a weak D call TRBD1 (5 bases). The CDR3 extends over 16 amino acids. Germline values: CDR1 ENHRY, CDR2 SYGVKD. The germline V and J ends were trimmed by 0 bases and 2 bases, with 13 bases remaining between them.

The genes are TRBV19 and TRBJ1-5; TRBD1 matches at 11 bases. Germline CDR1 reads LNHDA; CDR2 reads SQIVND (reference sequence). V gave up 4 bases and J gave up 4 bases; unmatched junction bases: 6. The CDR3 loop spans 16 amino acids. CDR3 nucleotides: TGTGCCAGTAGTAGGGCTGGGACAGGGGGTAATCAGCCCCAGCATTTT. It specifies CASSRAGTGGNQPQHF.

V usage is TRBV25-1 and J usage is TRBJ2-1; D remains unclear. In germline, CDR1 is MGHDK, CDR2 SYGVNS. The CDR3 sequence is 13 residues long. The ends were cut back, 5 bases at V and 2 bases at J, with 7 bases in the middle. CDR3 coding DNA: TGTGCCAGCAGTTTGGGCACCTACAATGAGCAGTTCTTC. This gives the protein CASSLGTYNEQFF.

This clone was counted between two and nine times. V and J are TRBV2 and TRBJ1-1, with unresolved D. Looked up from germline, CDR1 is SNHLY and CDR2 is FYNNEI. V was shortened by 6 bases and J by 5 bases, with 13 bases between the two germline ends. The CDR3 totals 13 residues. As DNA, the CDR3 is TGTGCCAGCAGGATTGTCCAACGGACTGAAGCTTTCTTT. Its protein is CASRIVQRTEAFF.